What follows are 5 T cell receptor beta chains derived from one specimen sequenced in a study of T cells in Graves' hyperthyroidism and ophthalmopathy. Amplified regions were TCR beta CDR3 sequences from RNA transcripts. A first-round RT-PCR of the TCR CDR3 used the HTBI primer set. TCRdb itself ran the multiplex PCR reads through MiXCR, one entry per CDR3 protein. Here the sample spans around 520,000 distinct CDR3 sequences, roughly 15% being singletons. Sequencing input: blood. These receptors were taken from a woman aged 40 to 49 with Graves' hyperthyroidism.

This clonotype showed up just a few times. V gene TRBV20-1 combines with J gene TRBJ1-5, with 7 bases matching TRBD1. Germline loops: CDR1 DFQATT, CDR2 SNEGSKA (reference sequence). Trimming at V came to 0 bases and at J to 3 bases, leaving 11 bases not matched to a gene. There are 17 residues in the CDR3. The CDR3 protein is CSARDIQGQGFNQPQHF. The CDR3 bases are TGCAGTGCTAGAGATATACAGGGGCAGGGCTTCAATCAGCCCCAGCATTTT.

This clonotype was seen repeatedly, ten times or more. This chain links TRBV20-1 with TRBJ2-7; possible D gene TRBD2, 5 bases. Germline V gives CDR1 DFQATT, CDR2 SNEGSKA (reference sequence). The CDR3 spans 16 residues. Trimming cost V 0 bases and J 0 bases, with 15 bases left between them. The CDR3 protein is CSARDPASRPSYEQYF. The CDR3, as DNA: TGCAGTGCTAGAGATCCGGCTAGCCGTCCCTCCTACGAGCAGTACTTC.

This clonotype was detected a few times. The V call is TRBV20-1, the J call TRBJ2-7; D gene ambiguous. Germline-derived CDR1 and CDR2 are DFQATT and SNEGSKA (reference sequence). This CDR3 has 12 amino acids. The V end was cut by 6 bases, the J end by 7 bases, with 16 bases between. As DNA, the CDR3 is TGCAGTGCCTTTAGTGGTTCCTCGGAGCAGTACTTC. Encoded protein: CSAFSGSSEQYF.

This clonotype was seen at least ten times. This sequence joins TRBV28 and TRBJ1-1; D is ambiguous. This CDR3 has 15 amino acids. The germline V and J ends were trimmed by 4 bases and 4 bases, with 16 bases remaining between them. CDR1 and CDR2 (germline): MDHEN, SYDVKM. The CDR3 sequence: CASSSNRRASTEAFF. The CDR3, as DNA: TGTGCCAGCAGTTCCAACCGACGGGCGAGCACTGAAGCTTTCTTT. The full variable domain, rest sourced from reference TRBV28 and TRBJ1-1, is DVKVTQSSRYLVKRTGEKVFLECVQDMDHENMFWYRQDPGLGLRLIYFSYDVKMKEKGDIPEGYSVSREKKERFSLILESASTNQTSMYLCASSSNRRASTEAFFGQGTRLTVV.

This clonotype was picked up a small number of times. This chain connects TRBV19 to TRBJ2-5; 14 nucleotides match TRBD2. J was trimmed by 2 bases and V by 6 bases; bases with no gene match: 11. Germline CDR1 and CDR2: LNHDA and SQIVND (reference sequence). There are 18 residues in the CDR3. The CDR3 protein is CASSGLAGGRGIQETQYF. CDR3 in DNA: TGTGCCAGTAGCGGACTAGCGGGAGGCCGGGGGATACAAGAGACCCAGTACTTC.